A selection of T cell receptor beta chains follows, all from one sample in a study of blood T cells in healthy people across ages. Using its own MiXCR run on the 5' RACE reads, TCRdb lists one record per CDR3 protein. The sample includes about 1.1 million distinct CDR3 sequences, roughly two fifths seen only once; the top ten take around 13%. The sequenced material came from blood. These receptors came from a young man in good health. Both conserved end residues are part of each CDR3. The D gene is left open where the match is weak. Size values are once, few and many counts, or a class for expanded clones, and some rows have none.

j_call clone_size v_call d_call cdr3_nt cdr3_aa
TRBJ1-6 - TRBV7-2 - TGTGCCAGCAGTCTCGTCTTGGGCTGGGATTCACCCCTCCACTTT CASSLVLGWDSPLHF
TRBJ2-1 - TRBV6-5 - TGTGCCAGCAGTCCCTCGGAAGGGAAGAAAAATGAGCAGTTCTTC CASSPSEGKKNEQFF
TRBJ2-1 - TRBV20-1 - TGCAGTGCTAGAGTCGGGGATAACGCGCAGTTCTTC CSARVGDNAQFF
TRBJ1-2 - TRBV15 - TGTGCCACCAGCAGAGATAGGACAGCTAATGGCTACACCTTC CATSRDRTANGYTF
TRBJ2-1 few TRBV6-2/TRBV6-3 - TGTGCCAGCAGCCCAAACAACCTCTTACATGAGCAGTTCTTC CASSPNNLLHEQFF
TRBJ1-1 few TRBV5-4 - TGTGCCAGCAGCAGCCCTACCGTGAACACTGAAGCTTTCTTT CASSSPTVNTEAFF
TRBJ1-6 few TRBV9 - TGTGCCAGCAGCCCAACAGGGATACAGGGTTATAATTCACCCCTCCACTTT CASSPTGIQGYNSPLHF
TRBJ2-1 - TRBV5-1 - TGCGCCAGCAGCTTGGACAGGGCAGAGAACAATGAGCAGTTCTTC CASSLDRAENNEQFF
TRBJ1-5 - TRBV7-2 - TGTGCCAGCAGCTTAGTAGTGTATCAGCCCCAGCATTTT CASSLVVYQPQHF
TRBJ2-3 - TRBV6-2/TRBV6-3 - TGTGCCAGCAAAACAGAGAGTACGCAGTATTTT CASKTESTQYF
TRBJ1-4 - TRBV7-2 - TGTGCCAGCAGTGAAGGGGGTTGGAGTAATGAAAAACTGTTTTTT CASSEGGWSNEKLFF
TRBJ1-4 few TRBV10-3 - TGTGCCATCAGTGAGGATCCAGAAAAACTGTTTTTT CAISEDPEKLFF
TRBJ2-3 many TRBV5-1 - TGCGCCAGCAGGGGGGCAGATACGCAGTATTTT CASRGADTQYF
TRBJ2-7 few TRBV5-1 - TGCGCCAGCAGCTTGAGTCTCGGGACCTACGAGCAGTACTTC CASSLSLGTYEQYF
TRBJ2-3 - TRBV7-9 - TGTGCCAGCAGCACCGGGAACACAGATACGCAGTATTTT CASSTGNTDTQYF
TRBJ2-3 - TRBV14 TRBD1 TGTGCCAGCAGCCAAGACGGGACAGGGTATGGAGATACGCAGTATTTT CASSQDGTGYGDTQYF
TRBJ1-6 - TRBV20-1 - TGCAGTGCTAGAGAAGGGGTAGGGAGGTATAATTCACCCCTCCACTTT CSAREGVGRYNSPLHF
TRBJ1-6 few TRBV7-2 - TGTGCCAGCAGCTTAGAGGGGGGGAGCATCGGTTCACCCCTCCACTTT CASSLEGGSIGSPLHF
TRBJ1-2 many TRBV4-2 - TGTGCCAGCAGCCAAGAATATGTCATGAGGGGTCAAGGCTACACCTTC CASSQEYVMRGQGYTF
TRBJ2-3 few TRBV9 - TGTGCCAGCAGCGCACCCGCGGGCGATACGCAGTATTTT CASSAPAGDTQYF
TRBJ2-3 once TRBV5-1 TRBD1 TGCGCCAGCAGAGTTACAGGGGGCTCGGCAGATACGCAGTGTTTT CASRVTGGSADTQCF
TRBJ1-5 - TRBV20-1 - TGCAGTGCTCTTGGCACGGACGGTAGCAATCAGCCCCAGCATTTT CSALGTDGSNQPQHF
TRBJ2-7 - TRBV10-3 - TGTGCCAGCAGTGAAGAGTACGAGCAGTACTTC CASSEEYEQYF
TRBJ2-7 - TRBV24-1 - TGTGCCACCAGTGATTTGCCCCTCGGACAGCCCCCCTCCTACGAGCAGTACTTC CATSDLPLGQPPSYEQYF
TRBJ1-2 - TRBV3-1 TRBD1 TGTGCCGGCAGCCAAGATCTATCCAGGGGGTCGCATGGCTACACCTTC CAGSQDLSRGSHGYTF
TRBJ2-5 few TRBV6-6 TRBD1 TGTGCCGACAGGCCAGGGACAGCAGAAGAGACCCAGTACTTC CADRPGTAEETQYF